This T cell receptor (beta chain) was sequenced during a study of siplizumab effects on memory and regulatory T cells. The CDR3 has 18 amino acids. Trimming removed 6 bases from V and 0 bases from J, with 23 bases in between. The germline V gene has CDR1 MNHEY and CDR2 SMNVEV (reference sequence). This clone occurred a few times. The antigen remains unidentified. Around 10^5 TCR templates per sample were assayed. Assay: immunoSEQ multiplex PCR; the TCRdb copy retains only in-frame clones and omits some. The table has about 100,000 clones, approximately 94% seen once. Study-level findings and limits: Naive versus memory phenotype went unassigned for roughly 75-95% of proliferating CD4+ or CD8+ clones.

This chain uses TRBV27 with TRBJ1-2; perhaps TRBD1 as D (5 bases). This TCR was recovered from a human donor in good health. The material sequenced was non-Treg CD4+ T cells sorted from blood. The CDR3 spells CASSLKSGTGMPNYGYTF. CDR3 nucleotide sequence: TGTGCCAGCAGCCTAAAATCTGGGACGGGAATGCCTAACTATGGCTACACCTTC.